This T cell receptor (beta chain) was recorded in a study of blood T cell repertoires in COVID-19. Study at large: Acute-phase and convalescent COVID-19 samples originated in the United States, Italy and Spain. PBMCs, B-cell-depleted T cells, or T cells provided the cDNA or gDNA that made up the material.

V lost 2 bases and J lost 2; bases outside the gene matches: 17. CDR3 size: 19 residues. CDR1 is LGHNA and CDR2 is YSLEER in the germline V gene. In the study's own analysis: Scientists estimated how many nucleated cells there were by amplifying reference gene primers. Clones were sequenced by immunoSEQ multiplex PCR, and TCRdb holds only the in-frame ones, with some missing. The DNA gave D and trimming, while V, J and clone size come from that table. The sample records 52,000 or so clones, 90% to 95% being singletons. The clonotype comes from an elderly woman with acute or convalescent COVID-19. The sequenced sample was peripheral blood. The chain uses TRBV4-3 and TRBJ2-7; 8 nucleotides match TRBD2. CDR3 sequence reads: CASSQHAAGAGGSAYEQYF. Written as DNA, the CDR3 is TGCGCCAGCAGCCAACATGCCGCGGGGGCGGGAGGTTCAGCCTACGAGCAGTACTTC.